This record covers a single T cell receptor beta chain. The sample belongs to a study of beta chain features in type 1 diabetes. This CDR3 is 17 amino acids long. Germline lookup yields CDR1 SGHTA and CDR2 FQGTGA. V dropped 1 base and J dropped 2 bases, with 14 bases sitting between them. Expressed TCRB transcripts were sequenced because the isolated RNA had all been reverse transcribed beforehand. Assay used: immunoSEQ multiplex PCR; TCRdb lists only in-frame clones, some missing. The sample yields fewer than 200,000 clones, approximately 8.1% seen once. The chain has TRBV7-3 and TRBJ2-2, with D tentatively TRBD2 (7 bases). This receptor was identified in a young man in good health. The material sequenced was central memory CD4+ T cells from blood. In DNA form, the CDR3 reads TGTGCCAGCAGCTTAAATCCTCCGGGGGGCAACACCGGGGAGCTGTTTTTT. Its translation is CASSLNPPGGNTGELFF.